This T cell receptor (beta chain) was sequenced in a study of OX40 agonist ivuxolimab in advanced cancers. Details on this clone: The target antigen is unknown.

Overall study findings and caveats: More expanded clones were seen, on average, in CD8+ T cells than in CD4+.

The length of the CDR3 is 15 residues. From germline, CDR1 is SGHDN and CDR2 FVKESK. The V and J ends lost 4 bases and 4 bases respectively, with 15 bases between them. Generated by immunoSEQ multiplex PCR, the TCRdb table keeps only in-frame clones and is missing some. Of some 79,000 clones listed, about 88% are singletons. This chain joins TRBV14 and TRBJ2-3; D assignment may be TRBD1 or TRBD2 (5 bases each). This TCR derives from an adult with an advanced solid tumor such as melanoma, head and neck, liver or kidney cancer. The specimen was CD4+ or CD8+ T cells sorted from blood, collected in a trial of the OX40 agonist ivuxolimab. The CDR3 region is CASSPPGPWADTQYF. CDR3 nucleotides: TGTGCCAGCAGCCCGCCGGGACCCTGGGCAGATACGCAGTATTTT.